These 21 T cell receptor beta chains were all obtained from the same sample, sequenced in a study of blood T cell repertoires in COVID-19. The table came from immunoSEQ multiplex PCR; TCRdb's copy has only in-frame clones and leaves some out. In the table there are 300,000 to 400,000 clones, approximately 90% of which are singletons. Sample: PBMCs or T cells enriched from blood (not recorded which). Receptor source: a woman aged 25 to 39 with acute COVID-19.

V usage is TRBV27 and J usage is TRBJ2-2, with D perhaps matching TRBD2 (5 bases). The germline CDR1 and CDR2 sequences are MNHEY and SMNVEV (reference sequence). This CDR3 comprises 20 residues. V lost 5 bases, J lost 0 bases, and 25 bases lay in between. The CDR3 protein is CASSLRAPGWSAPNTGELFF. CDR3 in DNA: TGTGCCAGCAGTCTCCGGGCCCCGGGGTGGTCCGCACCGAACACCGGGGAGCTGTTTTTT.

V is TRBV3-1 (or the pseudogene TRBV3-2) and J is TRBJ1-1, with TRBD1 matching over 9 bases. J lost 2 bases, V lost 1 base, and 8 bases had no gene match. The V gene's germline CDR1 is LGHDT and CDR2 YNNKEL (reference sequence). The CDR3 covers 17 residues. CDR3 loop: CASSQVLGQGFNTEAFF. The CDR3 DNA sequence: TGTGCCAGCAGCCAAGTTCTGGGACAGGGTTTTAACACTGAAGCTTTCTTT.

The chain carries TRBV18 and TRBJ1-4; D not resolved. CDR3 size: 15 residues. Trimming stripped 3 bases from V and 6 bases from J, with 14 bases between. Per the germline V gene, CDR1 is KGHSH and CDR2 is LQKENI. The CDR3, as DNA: TGTGCCAGCTCACCTCAGCGTGCCGTTTATGAAAAACTGTTTTTT. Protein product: CASSPQRAVYEKLFF.

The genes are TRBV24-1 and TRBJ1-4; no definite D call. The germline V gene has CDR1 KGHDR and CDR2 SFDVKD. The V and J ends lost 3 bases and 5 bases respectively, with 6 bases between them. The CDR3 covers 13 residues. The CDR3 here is CATSDLRNEKLFF. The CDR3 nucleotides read TGTGCCACCAGTGATCTCCGGAATGAAAAACTGTTTTTT.

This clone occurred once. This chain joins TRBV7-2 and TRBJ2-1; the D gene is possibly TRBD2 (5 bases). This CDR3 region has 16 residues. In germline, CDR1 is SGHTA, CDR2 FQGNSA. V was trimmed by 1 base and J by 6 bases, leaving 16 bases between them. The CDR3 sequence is CASSLESGKYGNEQFF. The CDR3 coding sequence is TGTGCCAGCAGCTTAGAAAGCGGAAAGTACGGCAATGAGCAGTTCTTC.

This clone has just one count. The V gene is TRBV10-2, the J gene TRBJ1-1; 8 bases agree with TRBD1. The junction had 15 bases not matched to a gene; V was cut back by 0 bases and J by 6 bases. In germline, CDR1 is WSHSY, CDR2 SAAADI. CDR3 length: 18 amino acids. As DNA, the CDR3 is TGCGCCAGCAGTGAGTCGTCTCGCGGGACAGGTTTTATCGCTGAAGCTTTCTTT. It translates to CASSESSRGTGFIAEAFF.

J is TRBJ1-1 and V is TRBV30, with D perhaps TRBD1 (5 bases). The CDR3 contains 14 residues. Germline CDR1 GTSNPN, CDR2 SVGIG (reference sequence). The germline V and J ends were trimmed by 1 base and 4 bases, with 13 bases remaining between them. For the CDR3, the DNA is TGTGCCTGGAGTGGTGGAAGCGGGGGCACTGAAGCTTTCTTT. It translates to CAWSGGSGGTEAFF.

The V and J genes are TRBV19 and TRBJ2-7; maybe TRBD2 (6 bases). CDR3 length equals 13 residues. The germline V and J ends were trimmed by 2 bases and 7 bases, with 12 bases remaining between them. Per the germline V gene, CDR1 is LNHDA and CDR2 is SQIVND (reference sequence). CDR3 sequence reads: CASSIRTRGEQYF. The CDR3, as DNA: TGTGCCAGTAGTATACGCACGCGGGGTGAGCAGTACTTC. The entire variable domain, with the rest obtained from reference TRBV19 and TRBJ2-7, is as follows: DGGITQSPKYLFRKEGQNVTLSCEQNLNHDAMYWYRQDPGQGLRLIYYSQIVNDFQKGDIAEGYSVSREKKESFPLTVTSAQKNPTAFYLCASSIRTRGEQYFGPGTRLTVT.

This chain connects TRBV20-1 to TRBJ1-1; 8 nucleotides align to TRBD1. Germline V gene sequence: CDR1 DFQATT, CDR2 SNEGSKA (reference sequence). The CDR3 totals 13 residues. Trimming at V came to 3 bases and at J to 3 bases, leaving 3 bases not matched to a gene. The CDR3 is CSASQTGDTEAFF. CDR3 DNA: TGCAGTGCTAGTCAGACAGGGGACACTGAAGCTTTCTTT.

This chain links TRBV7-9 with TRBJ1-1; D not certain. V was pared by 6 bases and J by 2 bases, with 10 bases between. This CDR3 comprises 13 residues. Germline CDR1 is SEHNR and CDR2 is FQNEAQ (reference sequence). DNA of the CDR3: TGTGCCAGCAGGTCACCGGTTAACACTGAAGCTTTCTTT. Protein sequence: CASRSPVNTEAFF.

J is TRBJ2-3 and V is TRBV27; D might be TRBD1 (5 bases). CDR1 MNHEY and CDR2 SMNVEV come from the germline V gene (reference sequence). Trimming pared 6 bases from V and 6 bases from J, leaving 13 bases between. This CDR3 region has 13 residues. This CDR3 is CASSWGTQDTQYF. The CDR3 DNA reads TGTGCCAGCAGCTGGGGCACACAGGATACGCAGTATTTT.

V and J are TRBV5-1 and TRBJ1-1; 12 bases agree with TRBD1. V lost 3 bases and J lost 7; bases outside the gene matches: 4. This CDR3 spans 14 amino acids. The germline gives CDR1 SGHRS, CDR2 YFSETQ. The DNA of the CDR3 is TGCGCCAGCAGCTGGGGACAGGGGGCAGATGAAGCTTTCTTT. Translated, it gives CASSWGQGADEAFF. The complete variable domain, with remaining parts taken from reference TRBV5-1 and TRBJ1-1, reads KAGVTQTPRYLIKTRGQQVTLSCSPISGHRSVSWYQQTPGQGLQFLFEYFSETQRNKGNFPGRFSGRQFSNSRSEMNVSTLELGDSALYLCASSWGQGADEAFFGQGTRLTVV.

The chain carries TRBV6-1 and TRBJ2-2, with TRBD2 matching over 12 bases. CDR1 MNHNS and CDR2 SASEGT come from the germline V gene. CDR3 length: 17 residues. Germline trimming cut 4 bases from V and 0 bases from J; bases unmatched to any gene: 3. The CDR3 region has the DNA TGTGCCAGCAGTGGCCGGACTAGCGGGGCGAACACCGGGGAGCTGTTTTTT. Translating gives CASSGRTSGANTGELFF.

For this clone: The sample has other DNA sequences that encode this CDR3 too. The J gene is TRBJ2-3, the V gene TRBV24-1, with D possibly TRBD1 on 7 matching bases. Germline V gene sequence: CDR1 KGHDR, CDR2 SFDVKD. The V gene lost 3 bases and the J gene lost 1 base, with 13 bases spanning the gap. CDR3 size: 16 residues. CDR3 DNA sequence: TGTGCCACCAGTGATCCACCCAGGGGGGGCACAGATACGCAGTATTTT. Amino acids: CATSDPPRGGTDTQYF.

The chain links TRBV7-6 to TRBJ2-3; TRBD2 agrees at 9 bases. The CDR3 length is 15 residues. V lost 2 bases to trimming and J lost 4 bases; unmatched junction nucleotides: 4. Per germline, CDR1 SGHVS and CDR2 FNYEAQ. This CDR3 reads CASSLPTSGSDTQYF. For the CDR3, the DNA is TGTGCCAGCAGCTTACCAACTAGCGGGTCAGATACGCAGTATTTT.

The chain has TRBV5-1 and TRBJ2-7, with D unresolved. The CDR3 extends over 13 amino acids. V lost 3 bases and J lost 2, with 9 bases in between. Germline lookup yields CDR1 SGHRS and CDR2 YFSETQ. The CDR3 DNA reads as TGCGCCAGCAGCTCCCCCCTAACCTACGAGCAGTACTTC. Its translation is CASSSPLTYEQYF.

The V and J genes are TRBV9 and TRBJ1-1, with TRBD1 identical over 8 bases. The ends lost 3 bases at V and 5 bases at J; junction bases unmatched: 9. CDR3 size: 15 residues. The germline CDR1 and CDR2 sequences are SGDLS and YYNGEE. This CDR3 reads CASSADPGGWTEAFF. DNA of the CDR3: TGTGCCAGCAGCGCCGATCCAGGGGGCTGGACTGAAGCTTTCTTT.

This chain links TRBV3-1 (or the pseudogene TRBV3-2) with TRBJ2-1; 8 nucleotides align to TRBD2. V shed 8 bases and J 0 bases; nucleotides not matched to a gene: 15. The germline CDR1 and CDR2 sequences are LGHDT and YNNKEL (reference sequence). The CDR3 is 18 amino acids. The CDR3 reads CASGVSGTRSFSYNEQFF. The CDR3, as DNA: TGTGCCAGCGGTGTATCCGGGACTAGGTCTTTCTCCTACAATGAGCAGTTCTTC.

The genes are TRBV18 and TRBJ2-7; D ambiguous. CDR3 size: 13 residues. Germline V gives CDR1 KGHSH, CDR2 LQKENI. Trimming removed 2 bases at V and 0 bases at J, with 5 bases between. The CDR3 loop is CASSPIVSYEQYF. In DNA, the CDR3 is TGTGCCAGCTCACCAATCGTCTCCTACGAGCAGTACTTC.

The CDR3 spells CASSPKGGDRNEKLFF. Here the CDR3 DNA reads TGTGCCAGCAGCCCTAAAGGAGGGGACCGTAATGAAAAACTGTTTTTT. V is TRBV7-9 and J is TRBJ1-4, with D possibly TRBD1 on 5 matching bases. This CDR3 spans 16 amino acids. Germline loops: CDR1 SEHNR, CDR2 FQNEAQ (reference sequence). V dropped 5 bases and J dropped 4 bases, with 17 bases sitting between them.

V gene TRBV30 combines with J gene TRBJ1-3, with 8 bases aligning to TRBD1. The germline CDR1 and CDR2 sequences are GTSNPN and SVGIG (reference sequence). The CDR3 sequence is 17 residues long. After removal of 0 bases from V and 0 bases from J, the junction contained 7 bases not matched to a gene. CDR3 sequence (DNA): TGTGCCTGGAGTGTCCGGACAGGGTCATTCTCTGGAAACACCATATATTTT. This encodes CAWSVRTGSFSGNTIYF.